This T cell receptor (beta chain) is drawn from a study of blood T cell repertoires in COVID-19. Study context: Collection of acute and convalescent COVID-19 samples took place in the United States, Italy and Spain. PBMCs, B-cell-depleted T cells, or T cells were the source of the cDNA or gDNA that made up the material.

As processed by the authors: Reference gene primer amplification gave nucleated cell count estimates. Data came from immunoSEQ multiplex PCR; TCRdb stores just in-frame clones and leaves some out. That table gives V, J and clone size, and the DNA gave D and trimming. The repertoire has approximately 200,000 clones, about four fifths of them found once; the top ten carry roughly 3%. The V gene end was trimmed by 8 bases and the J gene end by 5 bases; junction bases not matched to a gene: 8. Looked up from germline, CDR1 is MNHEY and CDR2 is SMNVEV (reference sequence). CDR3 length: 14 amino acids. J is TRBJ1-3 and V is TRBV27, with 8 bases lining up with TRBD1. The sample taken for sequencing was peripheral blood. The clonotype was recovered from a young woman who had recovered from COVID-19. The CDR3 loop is CASGGDRGRNTIYF. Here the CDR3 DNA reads TGTGCCAGCGGCGGCGACAGGGGTCGAAACACCATATATTTT.